The 8 T cell receptor beta chains presented below share a single source sample, sequenced in a study of beta chain features in type 1 diabetes. Overall study findings and caveats: Shortening that was moderate but significant affected the TCRB CDR3s of Type 1 diabetes patients in all four CD4+ subsets.

Antigen specificity for these receptors is unknown. The isolated RNA, all of it, was reverse transcribed, so expressed TCRB transcripts were what got sequenced. The table came from immunoSEQ multiplex PCR; TCRdb's copy has only in-frame clones and leaves some out. The sample includes about 280,000 clones, around 16% seen only once; the top ten take less than 0.02%. The sequencing input was naive CD4+ T cells from blood. These TCRs come from a young man with type 1 diabetes.

CDR3 coding DNA: TGTGCCAGCAGCCTTAGGACAGGGGATCATCAGCCCCAGCATTTT. As protein: CASSLRTGDHQPQHF. V is TRBV7-2 and J is TRBJ1-5, with 9 bases lining up with TRBD1. V shed 5 bases and J 5 bases; nucleotides not matched to a gene: 7. Germline CDR1 is SGHTA and CDR2 is FQGNSA. CDR3 length: 15 residues.

Only a few counts were recorded for this clone. The chain joins TRBV7-9 to TRBJ2-1; 9 bases map to TRBD1. V was clipped by 5 bases and J by 7 bases; unmatched bases: 9. CDR3 length: 15 residues. Germline V gives CDR1 SEHNR, CDR2 FQNEAQ (reference sequence). The CDR3 is CASSHRDRAGNEQFF. In nucleotides, the CDR3 is TGTGCCAGCAGCCACCGGGACAGGGCTGGAAATGAGCAGTTCTTC.

This clone has just a few counts. V is TRBV4-1 and J is TRBJ2-7; tentative D call: TRBD2 (6 bases). This CDR3 has 14 residues. V shed 2 bases and J shed 3 bases, with 11 bases lying between them. CDR1 is MGHRA and CDR2 is YSYEKL in the germline V gene. The CDR3 DNA is TGCGCCAGCAGCCAACCTGGAGGGTACTACGAGCAGTACTTC. The encoded protein is CASSQPGGYYEQYF.

This clone was detected a few times. This chain links TRBV28 with TRBJ1-6, with 8 bases matching TRBD1. The V segment lost 7 bases and the J segment 11 bases; nucleotides outside the gene matches: 13. The CDR3 spans 15 residues. The germline gives CDR1 MDHEN, CDR2 SYDVKM. The CDR3 nucleotides read TGTGCCAGCAATCCGCCCGGACAGGGAGGAGCACCCCTCCACTTT. It is translated as CASNPPGQGGAPLHF.

The chain uses TRBV7-2 and TRBJ2-7; TRBD1 matches 8 bases. The CDR3 covers 14 residues. Germline V CDR1 and CDR2: SGHTA, FQGNSA. V dropped 1 base and J dropped 7; count of bases not matched to a gene: 6. The CDR3 coding sequence is TGTGCCAGCAGCTTAGGGACAGGGTCGGGGGAGCAGTACTTC. This translates into CASSLGTGSGEQYF.

This clone has a handful of counts. The chain uses TRBV5-4 and TRBJ2-3; D is perhaps TRBD1 (6 bases). Trimming removed 1 base from V and 4 bases from J, with 10 bases in between. The CDR3 is made up of 14 amino acids. Germline V lookup: CDR1 SGHNT, CDR2 YYREEE (reference sequence). The CDR3 sequence: CASSLIAGADTQYF. CDR3 sequence (DNA): TGTGCCAGCAGCTTGATAGCAGGGGCAGATACGCAGTATTTT.

The genes are TRBV5-1 and TRBJ2-3, with TRBD1 identical over 7 bases. Germline lookup yields CDR1 SGHRS and CDR2 YFSETQ. The CDR3 consists of 13 residues. V was clipped by 5 bases and J by 0 bases; unmatched bases: 0. The CDR3, as DNA: TGCGCCAGCAGACAGGGGAGCACAGATACGCAGTATTTT. It specifies CASRQGSTDTQYF.

The chain couples TRBV7-9 to TRBJ2-3; 12 nucleotides line up with TRBD2. CDR1 is SEHNR, CDR2 FQNEAQ, per germline (reference sequence). V lost 0 bases and J lost 6; bases outside the gene matches: 10. This CDR3 is 18 amino acids long. CDR3 nucleotide sequence: TGTGCCAGCAGCTTAGCGCTACTAGCGGGAGGACTTGTGGATACGCAGTATTTT. This translates into CASSLALLAGGLVDTQYF.